The 30 T cell receptor beta chains presented below share a single source sample, sequenced in a study of shared clonotypes between healthy human individuals. Profiled with immunoSEQ multiplex PCR; TCRdb holds only in-frame clones, not every one. The table shows millions of clones, with roughly 96% occurring only once. Sequences were obtained from naive CD4+ T cells sorted from blood. Subset of the sample: CD45RA+ positively selected. Source of these receptors: a man aged 18-30 years in good health.

The chain links TRBV19 to TRBJ2-2; the D is unclear. Germline CDR1 LNHDA, CDR2 SQIVND (reference sequence). Deletions cut 0 bases from V and 3 bases from J, with 2 bases between. CDR3 length: 13 amino acids. In nucleotides, the CDR3 is TGTGCCAGTAGTATAGAGTACACCGGGGAGCTGTTTTTT. This encodes CASSIEYTGELFF. The full variable domain, completed using reference TRBV19 and TRBJ2-2, is DGGITQSPKYLFRKEGQNVTLSCEQNLNHDAMYWYRQDPGQGLRLIYYSQIVNDFQKGDIAEGYSVSREKKESFPLTVTSAQKNPTAFYLCASSIEYTGELFFGEGSRLTVL.

The chain's CDR3 is CASSLTGQGVGQPQHF. The CDR3, as DNA: TGTGCCAGCAGCCTCACTGGGCAGGGAGTAGGTCAGCCCCAGCATTTT. The genes are TRBV5-4 and TRBJ1-5, with D perhaps matching TRBD1 (5 bases). Looked up from germline, CDR1 is SGHNT and CDR2 is YYREEE (reference sequence). The V gene lost 4 bases and the J gene lost 6 bases, with 20 bases spanning the gap. The CDR3 has 16 amino acids. Together with reference TRBV5-4 and TRBJ1-5, the CDR3 gives the full variable domain: ETGVTQSPTHLIKTRGQQVTLRCSSQSGHNTVSWYQQALGQGPQFIFQYYREEENGRGNFPPRFSGLQFPNYSSELNVNALELDDSALYLCASSLTGQGVGQPQHFGDGTRLSIL.

In its sample, this clone was seen once. The V gene is TRBV5-1, the J gene TRBJ2-5; D not certain. Germline loops: CDR1 SGHRS, CDR2 YFSETQ. The CDR3 spans 13 residues. Trimming pared 4 bases from V and 1 base from J, leaving 8 bases between. CDR3 nucleotide sequence: TGCGCCAGCAGCGCTCAGGTCCAAGAGACCCAGTACTTC. It yields the protein CASSAQVQETQYF.

The V call is TRBV7-9, the J call TRBJ1-5, with D unclear. Per germline, CDR1 SEHNR and CDR2 FQNEAQ (reference sequence). This CDR3 spans 16 amino acids. The ends were cut back, 7 bases at V and 4 bases at J, with 20 bases in the middle. The CDR3, as DNA: TGTGCCAGCATCGAAAGGGCGGGCCAGCCGAATCAGCCCCAGCATTTT. This codes for CASIERAGQPNQPQHF. Looking up the rest from reference TRBV7-9 and TRBJ1-5 gives the full variable domain: DTGVSQNPRHKITKRGQNVTFRCDPISEHNRLYWYRQTLGQGPEFLTYFQNEAQLEKSRLLSDRFSAERPKGSFSTLEIQRTEQGDSAMYLCASIERAGQPNQPQHFGDGTRLSIL.

The chain couples TRBV5-1 to TRBJ2-4; 10 bases match TRBD1. The CDR3 sequence is 15 residues long. CDR1 and CDR2 (germline): SGHRS, YFSETQ. Losses at the gene ends were 2 bases for V and 6 bases for J; bases not matched to a gene: 5. CDR3 loop: CASSFHGDRGNIQYF. CDR3 bases: TGCGCCAGCAGCTTCCATGGGGACAGGGGAAACATTCAGTACTTC. Together with reference TRBV5-1 and TRBJ2-4, the CDR3 gives the full variable domain: KAGVTQTPRYLIKTRGQQVTLSCSPISGHRSVSWYQQTPGQGLQFLFEYFSETQRNKGNFPGRFSGRQFSNSRSEMNVSTLELGDSALYLCASSFHGDRGNIQYFGAGTRLSVL.

The chain recombines TRBV30 with TRBJ1-4; TRBD1 might be the D (5 bases). Germline loops: CDR1 GTSNPN, CDR2 SVGIG (reference sequence). This CDR3 region has 14 residues. Trimming stripped 4 bases from V and 5 bases from J, with 14 bases between. CDR3 loop: CAWNRDSLNEKLFF. CDR3 in DNA: TGTGCCTGGAATCGAGACAGTTTAAATGAAAAACTGTTTTTT.

The V call is TRBV5-1, the J call TRBJ1-2, with D possibly matching TRBD1 (5 bases). Germline V gene lookup returns CDR1 SGHRS and CDR2 YFSETQ. Between the trimmed V and J ends, which lost 7 bases and 7 bases, there was a span of 23 bases. The CDR3 has 15 amino acids. The CDR3 here is CASSKTILGDSGYTF. Here the CDR3 DNA reads TGCGCCAGCTCTAAAACCATATTGGGGGATAGTGGCTACACCTTC.

The chain combines TRBV11-3 with TRBJ2-7, with a possible D match to TRBD2 (5 bases). Germline loops: CDR1 SGHNT, CDR2 YENEEA. V was pared by 4 bases and J by 0 bases, with 7 bases between. This CDR3 is built from 13 residues. The CDR3 region is CASSYGSSYEQYF. Written as DNA, the CDR3 is TGTGCCAGCAGCTATGGGAGCTCCTACGAGCAGTACTTC.

The chain combines TRBV4-2 with TRBJ2-4, with 13 bases identical to TRBD2. Germline V gives CDR1 LGHNA, CDR2 YNFKEQ. V trimming: 4 bases; J trimming: 0 bases; junction bases outside the gene matches: 9. This CDR3 region has 19 residues. CDR3 region: CASSPHEGLAGLAKNIQYF. Written as DNA, the CDR3 is TGTGCCAGCAGCCCCCATGAGGGACTAGCGGGGCTAGCCAAAAACATTCAGTACTTC.

This sequence joins TRBV28 and TRBJ1-2; TRBD1 agrees at 8 bases. This CDR3 is built from 14 residues. From germline, CDR1 is MDHEN and CDR2 SYDVKM. V trimming: 11 bases; J trimming: 0 bases; junction bases outside the gene matches: 8. The CDR3 DNA is TGTGCCGGGAAGGGACAGGCTACTAACTATGGCTACACCTTC. It encodes CAGKGQATNYGYTF.

Notes on this clone: The same CDR3 is also encoded by other DNA sequences in this sample. Here the CDR3 DNA reads TGCAGCGTTGCGGCGGGAGGGTACAATGAGCAGTTCTTC. Translation: CSVAAGGYNEQFF. The genes are TRBV29-1 and TRBJ2-1; 9 positions agree with TRBD2. The J segment lost 4 bases and the V segment lost 4 bases, leaving 2 bases of the junction unmatched. The CDR3 length is 13 residues. Per the germline V gene, CDR1 is SQVTM and CDR2 is ANQGSEA.

The genes are TRBV30 and TRBJ2-3; 7 bases fit TRBD2. Unmatched junction bases numbered 8, after V lost 5 bases and J lost 0 bases. The CDR3 runs 15 residues. Germline V gene lookup returns CDR1 GTSNPN and CDR2 SVGIG (reference sequence). CDR3 amino acids: CAWARIGGSTDTQYF. The CDR3 bases are TGTGCCTGGGCTAGAATCGGGGGGAGCACAGATACGCAGTATTTT.

The chain combines TRBV7-2 with TRBJ2-3; 12 nucleotides align to TRBD2. CDR3 length: 18 residues. Germline CDR1 and CDR2: SGHTA and FQGNSA. V gave up 5 bases and J gave up 1 base; unmatched junction bases: 10. CDR3 region: CASSPLIRLAGGTDTQYF. CDR3 DNA: TGTGCCAGCAGCCCACTAATAAGACTAGCGGGAGGCACAGATACGCAGTATTTT.

The gene calls are TRBV6-5 and TRBJ2-1; D gene uncertain. CDR1 and CDR2 (germline): MNHEY, SVGAGI. The ends were cut back, 3 bases at V and 6 bases at J, with 12 bases in the middle. This CDR3 region has 14 residues. Here the CDR3 DNA reads TGTGCCAGCAGTTATGCGCCAACCCCCAATGAGCAGTTCTTC. Protein sequence: CASSYAPTPNEQFF.

The gene calls are TRBV29-1 and TRBJ2-3, with D unclear. Germline V gives CDR1 SQVTM, CDR2 ANQGSEA. This CDR3 is built from 12 residues. Trimming left V 0 bases short and J 6 bases short, with 7 bases between. The CDR3 protein is CSVEDQRDTQYF. In nucleotides, the CDR3 is TGCAGCGTTGAAGATCAGAGGGATACGCAGTATTTT.

This rearrangement joins TRBV5-1 to TRBJ1-2, with 7 bases matching TRBD1. V trimming: 3 bases; J trimming: 9 bases; junction bases outside the gene matches: 14. CDR1 is SGHRS, CDR2 YFSETQ, per germline. CDR3 length: 15 residues. The CDR3 DNA is TGCGCCAGCAGCTCCACGGCGGGACGGACAGGTCGCTACACCTTC. It codes for CASSSTAGRTGRYTF.

The J gene is TRBJ2-1, the V gene TRBV9; TRBD2 agrees at 7 bases. Losses at the gene ends were 0 bases for V and 6 bases for J; bases not matched to a gene: 9. This CDR3 region has 16 residues. The germline gives CDR1 SGDLS, CDR2 YYNGEE. The CDR3 sequence is CASSVGGLVGGNEQFF. The CDR3 DNA follows: TGTGCCAGCAGCGTAGGCGGACTAGTGGGTGGCAATGAGCAGTTCTTC.

The rearrangement uses TRBV2 and TRBJ2-2; D is undetermined. Germline V CDR1 and CDR2: SNHLY, FYNNEI. The CDR3 consists of 14 residues. V shed 4 bases and J shed 0 bases, with 6 bases lying between them. The CDR3 sequence is CASSGGTNTGELFF. For the CDR3, the DNA is TGTGCCAGCAGTGGCGGAACGAACACCGGGGAGCTGTTTTTT.

The V and J genes are TRBV2 and TRBJ2-7; TRBD2 agrees at 10 bases. Germline lookup yields CDR1 SNHLY and CDR2 FYNNEI. CDR3 length: 14 amino acids. V was clipped by 7 bases and J by 0 bases; unmatched bases: 3. The CDR3 DNA reads as TGTGCCAGCAAGAGCGGGAGGGCCTCCTACGAGCAGTACTTC. It specifies CASKSGRASYEQYF.

V gene TRBV6-5 combines with J gene TRBJ1-4; D ambiguous. Between the trimmed V and J ends, which lost 3 bases and 7 bases, there was a span of 12 bases. The germline gives CDR1 MNHEY, CDR2 SVGAGI. The length of the CDR3 is 14 residues. The chain's CDR3 is CASSYKWLSEKLFF. CDR3 coding DNA: TGTGCCAGCAGTTATAAGTGGCTGAGTGAAAAACTGTTTTTT.

This chain uses TRBV23-1 with TRBJ2-7; a weak D match, TRBD1 (6 bases). TRBV23-1 is an open reading frame whose function is uncertain. The CDR3 spans 9 residues. The CDR3 here is CASCKGVAV. The CDR3 bases are TGCGCCAGCTGTAAGGGGGTAGCGGTC.

The chain employs TRBV2 and TRBJ2-3, with 8 nucleotides matching TRBD2. V lost 4 bases and J lost 5; bases outside the gene matches: 5. This CDR3 is 14 amino acids long. Germline V gene sequence: CDR1 SNHLY, CDR2 FYNNEI. This CDR3 is CASSGAGVVDTQYF. The DNA of the CDR3 is TGTGCCAGCAGTGGAGCGGGAGTAGTAGATACGCAGTATTTT.

V usage is TRBV27 and J usage is TRBJ1-6; 8 positions agree with TRBD1. The CDR3 covers 15 residues. The V and J ends lost 5 bases and 7 bases, in that order; junction bases with no gene match: 7. Germline CDR1 reads MNHEY; CDR2 reads SMNVEV (reference sequence). In DNA form, the CDR3 reads TGTGCCAGCAGTACCACCGGGACAGGCAATTCACCCCTCCACTTT. Encoded protein: CASSTTGTGNSPLHF.

On this clone itself: Distinct nucleotide sequences in the sample also encode this CDR3. The chain combines TRBV28 with TRBJ1-2; weak D call: TRBD1 (6 bases). Trimming stripped 2 bases from V and 2 bases from J, with 6 bases between. This CDR3 has 13 amino acids. In germline, CDR1 is MDHEN, CDR2 SYDVKM. The CDR3 loop reads CASSLGQNYGYTF. The DNA of the CDR3 is TGTGCCAGCAGTTTAGGACAGAACTATGGCTACACCTTC.

The chain carries TRBV2 and TRBJ2-7, with TRBD2 matching over 14 bases. The V and J ends lost 5 bases and 4 bases, in that order; junction bases with no gene match: 13. Germline loops: CDR1 SNHLY, CDR2 FYNNEI. The CDR3 length is 18 residues. CDR3 protein: CASSPGLAGAFGSYEQYF. CDR3 DNA: TGTGCCAGCAGTCCGGGACTAGCGGGGGCGTTCGGCAGTTACGAGCAGTACTTC. Based on the CDR3 plus reference TRBV2 and TRBJ2-7, the full variable domain is EPEVTQTPSHQVTQMGQEVILRCVPISNHLYFYWYRQILGQKVEFLVSFYNNEISEKSEIFDDQFSVERPDGSNFTLKIRSTKLEDSAMYFCASSPGLAGAFGSYEQYFGPGTRLTVT.

The genes are TRBV12-5 and TRBJ2-7; a possible D gene is TRBD2 (6 bases). This CDR3 spans 14 amino acids. The V end lost 4 bases, the J end lost 1 base, and 11 bases lay between the germline ends. Germline V CDR1 and CDR2: LGHNT, FRNRAP. The CDR3 region is CASGSSGFSYEQYF. CDR3 DNA: TGTGCTAGTGGTTCGAGCGGGTTTTCCTACGAGCAGTACTTC.

The chain couples TRBV6-5 to TRBJ2-7, with D unresolved. From germline, CDR1 is MNHEY and CDR2 SVGAGI. The length of the CDR3 is 12 residues. V was pared by 5 bases and J by 6 bases, with 11 bases between. The CDR3 here is CASSIWGREQYF. The CDR3 DNA sequence: TGTGCCAGCAGTATCTGGGGTCGCGAGCAGTACTTC.

This rearrangement joins TRBV10-3 to TRBJ2-7; D is perhaps TRBD2 (6 bases). Germline loops: CDR1 ENHRY, CDR2 SYGVKD. V lost 1 base and J 0 bases, leaving 16 bases between the germline ends. The CDR3 covers 17 residues. In DNA, the CDR3 is TGTGCCATCAGTGAGTATGGCGGGACTTCAAGCTCCTACGAGCAGTACTTC. Its protein product is CAISEYGGTSSSYEQYF.

The chain carries TRBV10-3 and TRBJ2-1; possibly TRBD2 for D (6 bases). The CDR3 is 12 amino acids. V dropped 5 bases and J dropped 9 bases, with 11 bases sitting between them. Germline assignment: CDR1 ENHRY and CDR2 SYGVKD. Here the CDR3 reads CAISWDGGEQFF. CDR3 in DNA: TGTGCCATCAGTTGGGACGGGGGTGAGCAGTTCTTC.

The chain combines TRBV5-1 with TRBJ1-2; D is unclear. CDR1 and CDR2 (germline): SGHRS, YFSETQ. The V gene lost 4 bases and the J gene lost 3 bases, with 16 bases spanning the gap. This CDR3 comprises 15 residues. The CDR3 loop is CASSPAGSGDYGYTF. DNA of the CDR3: TGCGCCAGCAGCCCCGCTGGTTCTGGGGACTATGGCTACACCTTC.